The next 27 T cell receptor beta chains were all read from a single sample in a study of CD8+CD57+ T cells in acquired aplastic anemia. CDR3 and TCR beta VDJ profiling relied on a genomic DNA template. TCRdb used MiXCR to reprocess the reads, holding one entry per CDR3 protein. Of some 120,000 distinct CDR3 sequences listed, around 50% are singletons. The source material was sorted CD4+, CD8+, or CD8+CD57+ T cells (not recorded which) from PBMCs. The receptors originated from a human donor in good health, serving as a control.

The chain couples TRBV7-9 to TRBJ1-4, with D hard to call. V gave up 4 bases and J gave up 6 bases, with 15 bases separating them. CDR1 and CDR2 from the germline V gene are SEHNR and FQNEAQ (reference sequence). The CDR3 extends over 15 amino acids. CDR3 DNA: TGTGCCAGCAGCTCCTCCGAGGGATCGGATGAAAAACTGTTTTTT. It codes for CASSSSEGSDEKLFF.

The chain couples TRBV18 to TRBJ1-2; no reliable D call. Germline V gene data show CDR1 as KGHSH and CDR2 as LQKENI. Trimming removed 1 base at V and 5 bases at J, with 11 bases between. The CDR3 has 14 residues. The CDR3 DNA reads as TGTGCCAGCTCACCACAGAAGGATGGGTATGGCTACACCTTC. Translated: CASSPQKDGYGYTF.

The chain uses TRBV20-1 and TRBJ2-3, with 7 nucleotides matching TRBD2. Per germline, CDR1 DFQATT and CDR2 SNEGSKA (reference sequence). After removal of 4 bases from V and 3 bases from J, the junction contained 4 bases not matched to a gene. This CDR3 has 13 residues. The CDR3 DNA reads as TGCAGTGCTATTCTAGCGGATACAGATACGCAGTATTTT. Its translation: CSAILADTDTQYF.

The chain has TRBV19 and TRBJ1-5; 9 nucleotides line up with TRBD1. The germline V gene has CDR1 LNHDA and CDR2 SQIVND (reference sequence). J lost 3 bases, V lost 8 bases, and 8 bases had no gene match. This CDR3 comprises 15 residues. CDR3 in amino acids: CASWDRASNNQPQHF. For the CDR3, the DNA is TGTGCCAGTTGGGACAGGGCCTCTAACAATCAGCCCCAGCATTTT.

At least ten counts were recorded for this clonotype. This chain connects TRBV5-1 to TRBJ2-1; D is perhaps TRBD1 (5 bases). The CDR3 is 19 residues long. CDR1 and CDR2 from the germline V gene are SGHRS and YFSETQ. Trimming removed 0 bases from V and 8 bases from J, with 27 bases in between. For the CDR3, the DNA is TGCGCCAGCAGCTTGGGCCAGGACACGCGGATTTCGTATTTGGATGAGCAGTTCTTC. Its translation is CASSLGQDTRISYLDEQFF. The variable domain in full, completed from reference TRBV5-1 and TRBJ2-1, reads KAGVTQTPRYLIKTRGQQVTLSCSPISGHRSVSWYQQTPGQGLQFLFEYFSETQRNKGNFPGRFSGRQFSNSRSEMNVSTLELGDSALYLCASSLGQDTRISYLDEQFFGPGTRLTVL.

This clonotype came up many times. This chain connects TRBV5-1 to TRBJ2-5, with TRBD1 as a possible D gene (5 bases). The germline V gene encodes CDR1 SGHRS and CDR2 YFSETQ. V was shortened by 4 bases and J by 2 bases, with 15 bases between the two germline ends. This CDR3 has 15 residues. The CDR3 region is CASSGPRGIQETQYF. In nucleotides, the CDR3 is TGCGCCAGCAGCGGTCCTAGGGGAATTCAAGAGACCCAGTACTTC. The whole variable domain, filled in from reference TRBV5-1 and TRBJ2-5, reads KAGVTQTPRYLIKTRGQQVTLSCSPISGHRSVSWYQQTPGQGLQFLFEYFSETQRNKGNFPGRFSGRQFSNSRSEMNVSTLELGDSALYLCASSGPRGIQETQYFGPGTRLLVL.

This chain's CDR3 is CATSDPRANTGELFF. The CDR3 region has the DNA TGTGCCACCAGTGATCCCAGGGCAAACACCGGGGAGCTGTTTTTT. The chain joins TRBV24-1 to TRBJ2-2; D is possibly TRBD1 (5 bases). CDR1 is KGHDR and CDR2 is SFDVKD in the germline V gene. The CDR3 consists of 15 residues. The germline V and J ends were trimmed by 3 bases and 2 bases, with 9 bases remaining between them.

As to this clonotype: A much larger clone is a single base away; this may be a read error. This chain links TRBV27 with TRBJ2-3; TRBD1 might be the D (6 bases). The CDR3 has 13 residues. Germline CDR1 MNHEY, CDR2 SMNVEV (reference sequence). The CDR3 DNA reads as TGTGCCGGCAGAGGACAGACTTCTAATACGCAGTATTTT. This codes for CAGRGQTSNTQYF.

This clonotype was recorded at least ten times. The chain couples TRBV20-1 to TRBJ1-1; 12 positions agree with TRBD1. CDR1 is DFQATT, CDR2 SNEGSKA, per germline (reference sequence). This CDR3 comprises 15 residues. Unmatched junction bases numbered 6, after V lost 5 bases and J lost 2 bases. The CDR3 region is CSALRDRGHNTEAFF. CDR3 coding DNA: TGCAGTGCTCTCCGGGACAGGGGGCACAACACTGAAGCTTTCTTT.

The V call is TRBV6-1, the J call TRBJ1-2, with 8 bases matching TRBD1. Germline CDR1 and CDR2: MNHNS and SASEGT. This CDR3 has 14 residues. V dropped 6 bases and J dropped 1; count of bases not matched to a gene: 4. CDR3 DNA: TGTGCCAGCAGAAAAGACAGGGGTAACTATGGCTACACCTTC. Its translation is CASRKDRGNYGYTF.

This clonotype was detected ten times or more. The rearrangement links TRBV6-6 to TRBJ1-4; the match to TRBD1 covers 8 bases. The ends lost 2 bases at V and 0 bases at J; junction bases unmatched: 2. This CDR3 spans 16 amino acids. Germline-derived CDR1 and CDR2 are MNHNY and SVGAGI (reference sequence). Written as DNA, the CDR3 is TGTGCCAGCAGTTACCGGACAGGGTCAACTAATGAAAAACTGTTTTTT. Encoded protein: CASSYRTGSTNEKLFF.

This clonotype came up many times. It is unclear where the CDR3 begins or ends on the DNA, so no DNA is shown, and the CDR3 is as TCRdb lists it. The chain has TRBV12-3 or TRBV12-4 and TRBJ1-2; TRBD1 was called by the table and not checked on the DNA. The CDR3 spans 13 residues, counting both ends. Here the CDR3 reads CASSFGAGGGYTF.

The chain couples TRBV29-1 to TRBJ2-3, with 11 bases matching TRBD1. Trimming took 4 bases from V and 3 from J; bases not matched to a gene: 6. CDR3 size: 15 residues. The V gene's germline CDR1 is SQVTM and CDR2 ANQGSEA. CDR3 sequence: CSVVGGTGGTDTQYF. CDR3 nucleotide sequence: TGCAGCGTTGTGGGGGGGACAGGGGGTACAGATACGCAGTATTTT.

CDR3 nucleotide sequence: TGCAGCGTTGAGGGGGTGGTTGGCTACACCTTC. This encodes CSVEGVVGYTF. This chain connects TRBV29-1 to TRBJ1-2; D perhaps matches TRBD1 (5 bases). Germline CDR1 and CDR2: SQVTM and ANQGSEA. Trimming took off 3 bases at V and 7 bases at J, with 9 bases between the two ends. There are 11 residues in the CDR3.

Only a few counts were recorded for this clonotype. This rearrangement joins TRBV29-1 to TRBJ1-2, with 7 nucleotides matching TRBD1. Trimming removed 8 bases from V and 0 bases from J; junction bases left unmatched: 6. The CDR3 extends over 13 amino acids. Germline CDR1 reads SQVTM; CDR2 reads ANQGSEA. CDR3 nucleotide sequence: TGCAGCAGTTCGACAGGGCCTAACTATGGCTACACCTTC. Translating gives CSSSTGPNYGYTF. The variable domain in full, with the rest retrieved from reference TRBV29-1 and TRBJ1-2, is SAVISQKPSRDICQRGTSLTIQCQVDSQVTMMFWYRQQPGQSLTLIATANQGSEATYESGFVIDKFPISRPNLTFSTLTVSNMSPEDSSIYLCSSSTGPNYGYTFGSGTRLTVV.

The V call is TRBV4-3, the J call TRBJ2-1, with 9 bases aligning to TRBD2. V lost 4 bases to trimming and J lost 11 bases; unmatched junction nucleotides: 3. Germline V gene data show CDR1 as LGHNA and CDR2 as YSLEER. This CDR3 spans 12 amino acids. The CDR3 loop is CASSLSGGKQFF. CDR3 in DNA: TGCGCCAGCAGCCTTAGCGGGGGTAAGCAGTTCTTC.

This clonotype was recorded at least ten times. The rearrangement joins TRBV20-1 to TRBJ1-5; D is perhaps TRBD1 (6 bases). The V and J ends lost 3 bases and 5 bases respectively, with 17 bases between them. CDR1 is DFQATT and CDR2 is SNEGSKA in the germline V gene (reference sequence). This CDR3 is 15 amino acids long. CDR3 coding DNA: TGCAGTGCTAGTGATACACAGGGTAGAGATCAGCCCCAGCATTTT. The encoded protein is CSASDTQGRDQPQHF.

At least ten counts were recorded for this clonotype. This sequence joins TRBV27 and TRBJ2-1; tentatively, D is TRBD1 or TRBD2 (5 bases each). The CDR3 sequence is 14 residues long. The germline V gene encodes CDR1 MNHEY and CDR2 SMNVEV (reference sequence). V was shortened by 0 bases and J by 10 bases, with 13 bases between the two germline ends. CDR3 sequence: CASSLSGTRPEQFF. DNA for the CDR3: TGTGCCAGCAGTTTATCCGGGACGAGGCCCGAGCAGTTCTTC.

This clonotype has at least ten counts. The CDR3 nucleotides are TGTGCCAGCAGCCTACGGGTCGGTCAGCCCCAGCATTTT. It is translated as CASSLRVGQPQHF. The chain links TRBV7-2 to TRBJ1-5, with D uncertain. Trimming removed 5 bases from V and 6 bases from J, with 11 bases in between. Looked up from germline, CDR1 is SGHTA and CDR2 is FQGNSA. The CDR3 runs to 13 residues. Based on the CDR3 plus reference TRBV7-2 and TRBJ1-5, the full variable domain is GAGVSQSPSNKVTEKGKDVELRCDPISGHTALYWYRQSLGQGLEFLIYFQGNSAPDKSGLPSDRFSAERTGGSVSTLTIQRTQQEDSAVYLCASSLRVGQPQHFGDGTRLSIL.

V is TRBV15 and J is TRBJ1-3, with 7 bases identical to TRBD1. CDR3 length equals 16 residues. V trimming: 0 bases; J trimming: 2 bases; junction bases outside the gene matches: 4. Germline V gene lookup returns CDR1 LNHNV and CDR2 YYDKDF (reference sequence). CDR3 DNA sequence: TGTGCCACCAGCAGAGATAAGGGGGCGGCTGGAAACACCATATATTTT. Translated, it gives CATSRDKGAAGNTIYF.

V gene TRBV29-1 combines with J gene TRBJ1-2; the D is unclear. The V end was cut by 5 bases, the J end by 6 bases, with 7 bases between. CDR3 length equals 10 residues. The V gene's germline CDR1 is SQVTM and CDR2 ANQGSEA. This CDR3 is CSVFGNGYTF. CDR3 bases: TGCAGCGTTTTTGGGAATGGCTACACCTTC. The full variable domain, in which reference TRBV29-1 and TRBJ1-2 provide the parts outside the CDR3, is SAVISQKPSRDICQRGTSLTIQCQVDSQVTMMFWYRQQPGQSLTLIATANQGSEATYESGFVIDKFPISRPNLTFSTLTVSNMSPEDSSIYLCSVFGNGYTFGSGTRLTVV.

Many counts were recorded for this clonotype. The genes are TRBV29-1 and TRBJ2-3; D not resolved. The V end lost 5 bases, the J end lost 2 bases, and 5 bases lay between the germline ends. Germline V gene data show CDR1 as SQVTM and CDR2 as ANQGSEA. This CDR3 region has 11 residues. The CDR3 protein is CSVTNTDTQYF. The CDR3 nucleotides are TGCAGCGTTACTAACACAGATACGCAGTATTTT.

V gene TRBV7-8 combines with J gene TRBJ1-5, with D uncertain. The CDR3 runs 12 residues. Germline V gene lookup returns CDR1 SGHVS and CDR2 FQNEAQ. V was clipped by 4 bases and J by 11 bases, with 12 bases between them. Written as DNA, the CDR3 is TGTGCCAGCAGCTCCGGTGAAGAGACCCAGCATTTT. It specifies CASSSGEETQHF.

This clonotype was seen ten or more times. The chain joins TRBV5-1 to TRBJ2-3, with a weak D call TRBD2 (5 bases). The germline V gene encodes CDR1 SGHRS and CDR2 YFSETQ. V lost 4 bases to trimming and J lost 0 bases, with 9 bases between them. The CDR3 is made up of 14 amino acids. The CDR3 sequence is CASSPGFSTDTQYF. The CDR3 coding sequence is TGCGCCAGCAGCCCGGGATTTAGCACAGATACGCAGTATTTT.

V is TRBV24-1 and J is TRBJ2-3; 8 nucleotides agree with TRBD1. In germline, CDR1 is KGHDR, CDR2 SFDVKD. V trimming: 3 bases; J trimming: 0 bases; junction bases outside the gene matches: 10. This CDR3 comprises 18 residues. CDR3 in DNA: TGTGCCACCAGTGATATCTACCCCGGGACAGGAAGCACAGATACGCAGTATTTT. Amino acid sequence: CATSDIYPGTGSTDTQYF.

CDR3 sequence reads: CASSPTLLTSGGLSSETQYF. The CDR3 DNA reads TGTGCCAGCAGTCCCACTTTGCTTACTAGCGGGGGGCTTTCTTCAGAGACCCAGTACTTC. The rearrangement uses TRBV25-1 and TRBJ2-5; 12 nucleotides align to TRBD2. Germline loops: CDR1 MGHDK, CDR2 SYGVNS. J gave up 4 bases and V 5 bases, and 20 bases lay outside the gene matches. The CDR3 is 20 residues long.

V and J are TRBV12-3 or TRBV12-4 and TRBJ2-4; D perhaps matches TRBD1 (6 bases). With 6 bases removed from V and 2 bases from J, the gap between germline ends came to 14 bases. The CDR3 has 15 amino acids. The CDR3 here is CASRLTQGTKNIQYF. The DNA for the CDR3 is TGTGCCAGCAGACTTACACAGGGAACCAAAAACATTCAGTACTTC.